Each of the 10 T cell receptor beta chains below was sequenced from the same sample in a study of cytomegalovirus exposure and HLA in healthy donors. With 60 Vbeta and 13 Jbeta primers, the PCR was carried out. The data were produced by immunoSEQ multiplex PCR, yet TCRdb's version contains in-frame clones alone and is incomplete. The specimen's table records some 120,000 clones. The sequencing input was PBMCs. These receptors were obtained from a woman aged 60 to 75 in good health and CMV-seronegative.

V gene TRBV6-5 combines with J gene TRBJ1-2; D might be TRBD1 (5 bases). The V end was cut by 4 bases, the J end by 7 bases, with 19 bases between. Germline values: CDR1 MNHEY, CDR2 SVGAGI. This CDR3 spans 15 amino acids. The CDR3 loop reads CASSSTRRALGGYTF. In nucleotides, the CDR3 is TGTGCCAGCAGTTCCACACGCAGGGCGTTAGGTGGCTACACCTTC.

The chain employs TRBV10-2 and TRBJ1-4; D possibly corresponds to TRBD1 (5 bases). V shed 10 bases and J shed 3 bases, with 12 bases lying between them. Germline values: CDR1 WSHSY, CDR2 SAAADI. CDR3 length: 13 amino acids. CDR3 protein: CAKRGMPNEKLFF. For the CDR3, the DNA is TGCGCCAAACGGGGGATGCCTAATGAAAAACTGTTTTTT.

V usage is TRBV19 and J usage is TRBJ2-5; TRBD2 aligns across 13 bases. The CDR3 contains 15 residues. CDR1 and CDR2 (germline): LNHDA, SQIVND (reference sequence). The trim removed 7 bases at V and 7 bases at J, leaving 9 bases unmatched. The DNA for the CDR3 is TGTGCCAGTACCCCGGGGACTAGCGGGATGGTGACCCAGTACTTC. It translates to CASTPGTSGMVTQYF.

CDR3 sequence: CASSIVRRNTEAFF. The CDR3 DNA follows: TGTGCCAGTAGTATAGTGAGGAGAAACACTGAAGCTTTCTTT. The rearrangement uses TRBV19 and TRBJ1-1; D is uncertain. Trimming took off 1 base at V and 2 bases at J, with 8 bases between the two ends. The CDR3 sequence is 14 residues long. The germline V gene has CDR1 LNHDA and CDR2 SQIVND (reference sequence).

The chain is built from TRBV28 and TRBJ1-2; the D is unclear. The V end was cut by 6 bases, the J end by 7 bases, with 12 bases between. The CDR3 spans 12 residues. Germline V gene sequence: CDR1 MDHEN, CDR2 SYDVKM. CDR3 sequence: CASRSGGGGYTF. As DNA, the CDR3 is TGTGCCAGCAGATCTGGAGGAGGTGGCTACACCTTC.

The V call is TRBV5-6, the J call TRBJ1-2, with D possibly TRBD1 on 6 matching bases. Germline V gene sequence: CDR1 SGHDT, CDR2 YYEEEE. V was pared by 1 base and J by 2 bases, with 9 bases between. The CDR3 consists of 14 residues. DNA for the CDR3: TGTGCCAGCAGCTTGTGGACAGTCAACTATGGCTACACCTTC. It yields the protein CASSLWTVNYGYTF. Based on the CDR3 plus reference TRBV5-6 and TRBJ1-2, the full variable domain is DAGVTQSPTHLIKTRGQQVTLRCSPKSGHDTVSWYQQALGQGPQFIFQYYEEEERQRGNFPDRFSGHQFPNYSSELNVNALLLGDSALYLCASSLWTVNYGYTFGSGTRLTVV.

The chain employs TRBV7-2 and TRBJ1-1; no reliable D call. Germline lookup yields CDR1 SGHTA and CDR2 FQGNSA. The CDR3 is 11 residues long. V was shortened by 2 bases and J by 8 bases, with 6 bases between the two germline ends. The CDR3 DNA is TGTGCCAGCAGCTTATTCGCGGAAGCTTTCTTT. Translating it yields CASSLFAEAFF.

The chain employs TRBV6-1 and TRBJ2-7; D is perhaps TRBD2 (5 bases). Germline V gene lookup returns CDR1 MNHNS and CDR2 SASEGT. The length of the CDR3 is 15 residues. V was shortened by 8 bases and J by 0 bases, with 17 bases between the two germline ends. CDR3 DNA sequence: TGTGCCAGCGAAATCAATAGCGCCAGCTCCTACGAGCAGTACTTC. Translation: CASEINSASSYEQYF.

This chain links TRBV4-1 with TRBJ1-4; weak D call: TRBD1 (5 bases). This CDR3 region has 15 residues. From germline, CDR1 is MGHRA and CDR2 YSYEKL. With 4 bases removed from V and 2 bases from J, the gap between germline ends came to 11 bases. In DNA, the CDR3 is TGCGCCAGCAGCCTTAGCGGGACTACTAATGAAAAACTGTTTTTT. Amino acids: CASSLSGTTNEKLFF.

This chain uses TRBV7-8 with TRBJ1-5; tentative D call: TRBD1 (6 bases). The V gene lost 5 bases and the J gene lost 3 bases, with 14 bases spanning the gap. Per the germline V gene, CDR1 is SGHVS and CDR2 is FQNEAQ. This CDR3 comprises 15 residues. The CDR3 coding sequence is TGTGCCAGCAGCCAAAGTTACAGGGTCAATCAGCCCCAGCATTTT. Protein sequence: CASSQSYRVNQPQHF.